Below are 29 T cell receptor beta chains sequenced from a single sample in a study of blood T cell repertoires in COVID-19. Sequenced by immunoSEQ multiplex PCR; TCRdb stores in-frame clones only, minus some. Seen here are approximately 350,000 clones, roughly 90% observed once, and the top ten hold under 3%. Specimen: PBMCs or T cells enriched from blood (not recorded which). All receptors come from a woman aged 25-40 years who had recovered from COVID-19.

In its sample, this clone was seen a few times. The gene calls are TRBV27 and TRBJ1-1; unclear D gene. The germline V gene encodes CDR1 MNHEY and CDR2 SMNVEV (reference sequence). The CDR3 totals 13 residues. Deletions cut 5 bases from V and 6 bases from J, with 13 bases between. CDR3 residues: CASSPLAPSEAFF. CDR3 nucleotide sequence: TGTGCCAGCAGTCCCCTGGCCCCCTCTGAAGCTTTCTTT.

This chain joins TRBV6-5 and TRBJ2-7; 9 positions agree with TRBD2. Germline values: CDR1 MNHEY, CDR2 SVGAGI. The CDR3 is 15 amino acids. The V segment lost 3 bases and the J segment 0 bases; nucleotides outside the gene matches: 3. The CDR3 protein is CASSYASGISYEQYF. The CDR3, as DNA: TGTGCCAGCAGTTATGCTAGCGGGATCTCCTACGAGCAGTACTTC.

The chain joins TRBV5-1 to TRBJ2-2, with TRBD2 identical over 7 bases. J gave up 0 bases and V 0 bases, and 2 bases lay outside the gene matches. The CDR3 extends over 16 amino acids. Germline CDR1 is SGHRS and CDR2 is YFSETQ. The CDR3 bases are TGCGCCAGCAGCTTGGCAAGCGGGGCGAACACCGGGGAGCTGTTTTTT. Translating gives CASSLASGANTGELFF.

V gene TRBV5-4 combines with J gene TRBJ1-1; 7 bases line up with TRBD1. The CDR3 loop spans 14 amino acids. Germline V CDR1 and CDR2: SGHNT, YYREEE (reference sequence). Trimming took 3 bases from V and 1 from J; bases not matched to a gene: 3. DNA for the CDR3: TGTGCCAGCAGCTACAGGGGATCGAACACTGAAGCTTTCTTT. Residues: CASSYRGSNTEAFF.

CDR3 coding DNA: TGCGCCAGCAGCCCCGACACCACTTCCCAAGAGACCCAGTACTTC. As protein: CASSPDTTSQETQYF. The rearrangement links TRBV5-1 to TRBJ2-5; D unresolved. CDR1 SGHRS and CDR2 YFSETQ come from the germline V gene. This CDR3 region has 15 residues. V lost 4 bases and J lost 1, with 14 bases in between.

This chain uses TRBV29-1 with TRBJ2-7, with a tentative D call TRBD2 (5 bases). The CDR3 length is 13 residues. The ends were cut back, 1 base at V and 5 bases at J, with 12 bases in the middle. Germline V gives CDR1 SQVTM, CDR2 ANQGSEA. This chain's CDR3 is CSVEVRGGNEQYF. In DNA form, the CDR3 reads TGCAGCGTTGAAGTGCGAGGAGGAAACGAGCAGTACTTC.

The chain has TRBV19 and TRBJ1-5; possible D gene TRBD1, 6 bases. Looked up from germline, CDR1 is LNHDA and CDR2 is SQIVND (reference sequence). This CDR3 spans 17 amino acids. V lost 7 bases and J lost 2, with 21 bases in between. CDR3 DNA sequence: TGTGCCAGTACCGCTCCGAGGGGGGGGGCCCGCAATCAGCCCCAGCATTTT. Its translation: CASTAPRGGARNQPQHF.

This clone was found once. The genes are TRBV28 and TRBJ1-1; D unresolved. Trimming shortened V by 5 bases and J by 4 bases, and 8 bases separated the two germline ends. This CDR3 has 12 residues. In germline, CDR1 is MDHEN, CDR2 SYDVKM. The CDR3 here is CASSLASTEAFF. In DNA form, the CDR3 reads TGTGCCAGCAGTCTGGCTAGCACTGAAGCTTTCTTT.

The V and J genes are TRBV5-6 and TRBJ1-4; a weak D match, TRBD1 (6 bases). Trimming stripped 3 bases from V and 4 bases from J, with 13 bases between. Germline V CDR1 and CDR2: SGHDT, YYEEEE. This CDR3 contains 15 residues. CDR3 loop: CASSYGTPLNEKLFF. CDR3 coding DNA: TGTGCCAGCAGCTATGGGACACCACTTAATGAAAAACTGTTTTTT.

The chain recombines TRBV9 with TRBJ1-1; 7 bases map to TRBD1. V dropped 0 bases and J dropped 1; count of bases not matched to a gene: 6. Germline V gives CDR1 SGDLS, CDR2 YYNGEE. The CDR3 is 16 residues long. Here the CDR3 reads CASSVAMQGGNTEAFF. In DNA, the CDR3 is TGTGCCAGCAGCGTAGCTATGCAGGGGGGGAACACTGAAGCTTTCTTT. The whole variable domain, filled in from reference TRBV9 and TRBJ1-1, reads DSGVTQTPKHLITATGQRVTLRCSPRSGDLSVYWYQQSLDQGLQFLIQYYNGEERAKGNILERFSAQQFPDLHSELNLSSLELGDSALYFCASSVAMQGGNTEAFFGQGTRLTVV.

The chain combines TRBV24-1 with TRBJ1-2; no definite D call. This CDR3 spans 12 amino acids. Per the germline V gene, CDR1 is KGHDR and CDR2 is SFDVKD. The V and J ends lost 5 bases and 2 bases respectively, with 5 bases between them. CDR3 protein: CATSAGNYGYTF. In DNA, the CDR3 is TGTGCCACCAGTGCGGGGAACTATGGCTACACCTTC.

The genes are TRBV10-3 and TRBJ2-7, with a tentative D call TRBD2 (6 bases). This CDR3 region has 11 residues. V lost 11 bases to trimming and J lost 4 bases, with 12 bases between them. The germline CDR1 and CDR2 sequences are ENHRY and SYGVKD. This CDR3 reads CAAVGGYEQYF. The CDR3 nucleotides read TGTGCCGCAGTCGGGGGATACGAGCAGTACTTC.

The rearrangement joins TRBV12-3 or TRBV12-4 to TRBJ1-1; 7 nucleotides align to TRBD1. After removal of 6 bases from V and 6 bases from J, the junction contained 7 bases not matched to a gene. The CDR3 covers 13 residues. CDR3 in DNA: TGTGCCAGCAGCCCGACAGGGTGGGCTGAAGCTTTCTTT. Translating it yields CASSPTGWAEAFF.

The gene calls are TRBV3-1 (or the pseudogene TRBV3-2) and TRBJ1-2, with 8 bases lining up with TRBD1. The CDR3 runs to 16 residues. Germline V gene lookup returns CDR1 LGHDT and CDR2 YNNKEL (reference sequence). Trimming took 0 bases from V and 8 from J; bases not matched to a gene: 11. CDR3 residues: CASSQDRIGQGIGYTF. In DNA, the CDR3 is TGTGCCAGCAGCCAAGACAGGATCGGACAGGGAATAGGCTACACCTTC.

V and J are TRBV6-2 or TRBV6-3 and TRBJ2-7, with TRBD2 matching 15 bases. The CDR3 has 21 residues. The junction had 23 bases not matched to a gene; V was cut back by 7 bases and J by 4 bases. In germline, CDR1 is MNHEY, CDR2 SVGEGT. The CDR3 bases are TGTGCCAGCACCCCGGTCCCGGGACTAGCGGGAGGTCGAAGGAAGGGTTACGAGCAGTACTTC. It is translated as CASTPVPGLAGGRRKGYEQYF.

The chain recombines TRBV11-2 with TRBJ2-1; D call uncertain. Germline V lookup: CDR1 SGHAT, CDR2 FQNNGV. The V and J ends lost 1 base and 14 bases respectively, with 9 bases between them. The CDR3 extends over 11 amino acids. The CDR3 DNA sequence: TGTGCCAGCAGCTTAGGAGGTCGCGAGTTCTTC. Its translation: CASSLGGREFF.

The chain couples TRBV7-9 to TRBJ1-4; D perhaps matches TRBD1 (5 bases). Per germline, CDR1 SEHNR and CDR2 FQNEAQ (reference sequence). Trimming removed 2 bases from V and 8 bases from J, with 12 bases in between. CDR3 size: 14 residues. The CDR3 here is CASSLRGRLEKLFF. In DNA form, the CDR3 reads TGTGCCAGCAGCTTACGGGGGAGGTTGGAAAAACTGTTTTTT.

The chain employs TRBV20-1 and TRBJ2-7; D is possibly TRBD1 (6 bases). Per germline, CDR1 DFQATT and CDR2 SNEGSKA (reference sequence). V was shortened by 6 bases and J by 10 bases, with 16 bases between the two germline ends. CDR3 size: 11 residues. The CDR3 DNA follows: TGCAGTGCAAATTATCTGGGGGCACAGTACTTC. Translating gives CSANYLGAQYF.

The chain has TRBV3-1 (or the pseudogene TRBV3-2) and TRBJ2-1; 12 bases map to TRBD2. From germline, CDR1 is LGHDT and CDR2 YNNKEL (reference sequence). The CDR3 has 19 amino acids. V shed 5 bases, J shed 0 bases, and the junction held 11 bases outside the gene matches. The CDR3 sequence is CASSNTSGGNPSSYNEQFF. In DNA, the CDR3 is TGTGCCAGCAGCAATACTAGCGGGGGGAACCCAAGCTCCTACAATGAGCAGTTCTTC.

V gene TRBV24-1 combines with J gene TRBJ1-5; D may be TRBD1 (6 bases). There are 16 residues in the CDR3. The germline CDR1 and CDR2 sequences are KGHDR and SFDVKD. V was cut by 3 bases and J by 7 bases, with 18 bases left in between. CDR3 sequence reads: CATSDARREGTQPQHF. The CDR3 DNA is TGTGCCACCAGTGATGCCCGACGGGAGGGGACACAGCCCCAGCATTTT.

This clone has just one count. This chain connects TRBV2 to TRBJ2-6; TRBD1 matches 8 bases. Germline V gives CDR1 SNHLY, CDR2 FYNNEI. The CDR3 runs to 18 residues. V was pared by 5 bases and J by 1 base, with 10 bases of the junction left unmatched. The CDR3 is CASSITGGGVSGANVLTF. DNA of the CDR3: TGTGCCAGCAGTATAACAGGGGGTGGGGTTTCTGGGGCCAACGTCCTGACTTTC.

The chain links TRBV19 to TRBJ1-6; D is unresolved. The CDR3 is made up of 14 amino acids. The germline gives CDR1 LNHDA, CDR2 SQIVND (reference sequence). Trimming took off 7 bases at V and 14 bases at J, with 21 bases between the two ends. The chain's CDR3 is CASTPPGSAVTLHF. The DNA of the CDR3 is TGTGCCAGTACCCCCCCTGGGTCTGCGGTGACCCTCCACTTT. Variable domain in full (rest from reference TRBV19 and TRBJ1-6): DGGITQSPKYLFRKEGQNVTLSCEQNLNHDAMYWYRQDPGQGLRLIYYSQIVNDFQKGDIAEGYSVSREKKESFPLTVTSAQKNPTAFYLCASTPPGSAVTLHFGNGTRLTVT.

The rearrangement links TRBV9 to TRBJ2-3; D might be TRBD1 (5 bases). The germline CDR1 and CDR2 sequences are SGDLS and YYNGEE. Trimming removed 1 base at V and 5 bases at J, with 11 bases between. CDR3 length equals 14 residues. The CDR3 loop is CASSVRSDRDTQYF. CDR3 DNA sequence: TGTGCCAGCAGCGTACGGTCAGACAGAGATACGCAGTATTTT.

J is TRBJ2-5 and V is TRBV6-2 or TRBV6-3; 10 bases agree with TRBD1. CDR3 length: 13 residues. Germline CDR1 MNHEY, CDR2 SVGEGT. Trimming took 7 bases from V and 7 from J; bases not matched to a gene: 6. The chain's CDR3 is CASIPGQGLTQYF. The CDR3 nucleotides read TGTGCCAGCATCCCGGGACAGGGGCTGACCCAGTACTTC.

The V and J genes are TRBV2 and TRBJ2-1; D is ambiguous. This CDR3 has 12 residues. V was shortened by 4 bases and J by 9 bases, with 10 bases between the two germline ends. Germline V gene sequence: CDR1 SNHLY, CDR2 FYNNEI. In DNA, the CDR3 is TGTGCCAGCAGTGTGGAGATTCCTGAGCAGTTCTTC. This sequence encodes CASSVEIPEQFF.

CDR3 residues: CASSGSQETQYF. Written as DNA, the CDR3 is TGTGCCAGCTCCGGGAGCCAAGAGACCCAGTACTTC. This sequence joins TRBV10-3 and TRBJ2-5; perhaps TRBD2 as D (6 bases). Germline V gene data show CDR1 as ENHRY and CDR2 as SYGVKD. V was trimmed by 10 bases and J by 1 base, leaving 10 bases between them. There are 12 residues in the CDR3.

V gene TRBV5-1 combines with J gene TRBJ1-1; D is perhaps TRBD1 (5 bases). Germline values: CDR1 SGHRS, CDR2 YFSETQ. CDR3 length: 15 amino acids. Trimming pared 3 bases from V and 3 bases from J, leaving 15 bases between. DNA for the CDR3: TGCGCCAGCAGCTGGGGCCTCCCTGGGGACACTGAAGCTTTCTTT. Translated, it gives CASSWGLPGDTEAFF.

The chain has TRBV7-9 and TRBJ1-2; 8 bases match TRBD1. CDR1 is SEHNR, CDR2 FQNEAQ, per germline (reference sequence). The CDR3 is 14 residues long. V shed 5 bases and J 7 bases; nucleotides not matched to a gene: 9. The CDR3 protein is CASSPGGARAGYTF. The CDR3 coding sequence is TGTGCCAGCAGCCCAGGGGGCGCGAGGGCTGGCTACACCTTC.

V gene TRBV27 combines with J gene TRBJ1-2; D remains ambiguous. The CDR3 totals 14 residues. Germline V gene lookup returns CDR1 MNHEY and CDR2 SMNVEV (reference sequence). With 5 bases removed from V and 4 bases from J, the gap between germline ends came to 14 bases. CDR3 in amino acids: CASSVGIRGYGYTF. The CDR3, as DNA: TGTGCCAGCAGTGTCGGGATCCGGGGCTATGGCTACACCTTC.